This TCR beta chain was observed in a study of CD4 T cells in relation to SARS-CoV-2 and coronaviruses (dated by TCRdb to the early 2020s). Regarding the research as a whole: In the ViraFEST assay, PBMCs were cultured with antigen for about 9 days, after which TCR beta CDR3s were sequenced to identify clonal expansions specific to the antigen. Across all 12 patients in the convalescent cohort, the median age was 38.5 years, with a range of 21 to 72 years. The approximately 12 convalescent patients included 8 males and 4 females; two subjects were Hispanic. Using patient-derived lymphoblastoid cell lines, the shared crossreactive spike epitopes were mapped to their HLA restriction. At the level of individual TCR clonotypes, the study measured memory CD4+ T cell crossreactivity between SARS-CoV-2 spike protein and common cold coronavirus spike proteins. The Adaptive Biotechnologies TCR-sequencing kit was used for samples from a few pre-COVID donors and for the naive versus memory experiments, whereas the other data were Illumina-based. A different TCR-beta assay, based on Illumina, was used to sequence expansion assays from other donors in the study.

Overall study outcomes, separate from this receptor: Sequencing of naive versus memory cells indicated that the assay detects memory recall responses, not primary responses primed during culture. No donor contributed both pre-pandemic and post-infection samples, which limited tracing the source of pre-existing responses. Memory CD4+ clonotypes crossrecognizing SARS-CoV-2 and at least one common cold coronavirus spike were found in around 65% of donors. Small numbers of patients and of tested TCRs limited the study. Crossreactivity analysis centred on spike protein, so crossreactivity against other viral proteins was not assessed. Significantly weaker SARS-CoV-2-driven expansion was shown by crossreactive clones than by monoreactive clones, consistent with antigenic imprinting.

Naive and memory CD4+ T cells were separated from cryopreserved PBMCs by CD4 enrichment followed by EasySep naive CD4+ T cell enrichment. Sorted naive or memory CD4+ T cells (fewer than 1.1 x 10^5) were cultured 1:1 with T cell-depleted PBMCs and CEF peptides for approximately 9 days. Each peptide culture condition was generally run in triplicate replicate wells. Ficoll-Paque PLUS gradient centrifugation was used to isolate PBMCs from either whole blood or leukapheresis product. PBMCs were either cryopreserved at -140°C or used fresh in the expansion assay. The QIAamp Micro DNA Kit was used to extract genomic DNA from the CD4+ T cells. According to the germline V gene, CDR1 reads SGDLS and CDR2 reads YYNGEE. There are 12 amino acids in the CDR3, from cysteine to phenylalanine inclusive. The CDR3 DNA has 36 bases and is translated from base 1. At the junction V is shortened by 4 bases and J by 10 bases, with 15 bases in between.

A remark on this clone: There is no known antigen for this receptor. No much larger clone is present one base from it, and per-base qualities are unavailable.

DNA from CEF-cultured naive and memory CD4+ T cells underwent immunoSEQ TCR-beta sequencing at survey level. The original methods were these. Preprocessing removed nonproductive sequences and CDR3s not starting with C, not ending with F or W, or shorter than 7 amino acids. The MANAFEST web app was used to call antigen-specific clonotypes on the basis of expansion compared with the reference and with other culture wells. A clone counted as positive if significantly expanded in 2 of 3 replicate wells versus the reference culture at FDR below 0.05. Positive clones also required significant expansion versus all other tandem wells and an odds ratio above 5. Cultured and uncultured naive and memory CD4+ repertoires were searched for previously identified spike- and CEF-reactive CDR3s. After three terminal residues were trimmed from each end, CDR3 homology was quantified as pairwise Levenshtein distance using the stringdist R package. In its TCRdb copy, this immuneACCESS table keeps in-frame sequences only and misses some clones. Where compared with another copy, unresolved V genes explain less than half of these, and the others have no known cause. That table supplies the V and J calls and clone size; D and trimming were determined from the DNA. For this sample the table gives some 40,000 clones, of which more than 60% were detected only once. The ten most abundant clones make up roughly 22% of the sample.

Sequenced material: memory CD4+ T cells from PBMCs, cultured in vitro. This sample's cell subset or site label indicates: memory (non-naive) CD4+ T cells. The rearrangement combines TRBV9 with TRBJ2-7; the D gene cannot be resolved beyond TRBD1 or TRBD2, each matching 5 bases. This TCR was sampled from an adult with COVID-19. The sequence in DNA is TGTGCCAGCAGCAGGTCCGGGGCACGACAGTACTTC. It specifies CASSRSGARQYF. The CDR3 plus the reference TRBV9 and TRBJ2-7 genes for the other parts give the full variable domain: DSGVTQTPKHLITATGQRVTLRCSPRSGDLSVYWYQQSLDQGLQFLIQYYNGEERAKGNILERFSAQQFPDLHSELNLSSLELGDSALYFCASSRSGARQYFGPGTRLTVT.